This entry concerns a single TCR beta chain. As yet, its antigen is unknown. Sequencing used immunoSEQ multiplex PCR; TCRdb keeps in-frame clones, though not all of them. The repertoire holds hundreds of thousands of clones, with over 75% as singletons. The sample is drawn from a study of cytomegalovirus exposure and HLA in healthy donors. The study's findings and limits: There were some public TCRs occurring in many donors, but most TCR sequences were rare.

CDR3 length equals 16 residues. V shed 5 bases and J shed 2 bases, with 16 bases lying between them. Germline-derived CDR1 and CDR2 are MNHEY and SMNVEV (reference sequence). Input material: PBMCs. The genes are TRBV27 and TRBJ1-3; D gene ambiguous. The origin of this receptor is a young man in good health and CMV-seropositive. This CDR3 is CASSPDLLQAGNTIYF. CDR3 bases: TGTGCCAGCAGTCCGGACCTTTTACAAGCTGGAAACACCATATATTTT.